This T cell receptor (beta chain) was sequenced for a study of blood T cell repertoires in COVID-19. Study-wide context: Sites across the United States, Italy and Spain contributed samples from acute and convalescent COVID-19. Sources were T cells, B-cell-depleted T cells, or PBMCs; the material itself was cDNA or gDNA.

In the source study's methods: Reference gene primer amplification in the assay estimated nucleated cell counts. The table came from immunoSEQ multiplex PCR; TCRdb's copy has only in-frame clones and leaves some out. V and J calls plus clone size are reproduced from that table; the DNA served to infer D and trimming. The table includes some 170,000 clones, about 88% detected once. In germline, CDR1 is SGHTA, CDR2 FQGNSA. V dropped 5 bases and J dropped 8 bases, with 21 bases sitting between them. The CDR3 is 16 residues long. The chain recombines TRBV7-2 with TRBJ2-2, with D possibly being TRBD2 (6 bases). The sequence was obtained from a man aged 35 to 55 with acute or convalescent COVID-19. Sequences were obtained from peripheral blood. CDR3 loop: CASSPGGSKIKGELFF. CDR3 DNA sequence: TGTGCCAGCAGCCCAGGAGGGAGTAAAATAAAAGGGGAGCTGTTTTTT.